Listed below are T cell receptor beta chains from one sample, sequenced in a study of blood T cell repertoires in COVID-19. Assay: immunoSEQ multiplex PCR; the TCRdb copy retains only in-frame clones and omits some. Of about 200,000 clones detected, 65% to 85% appear once; the ten largest clones hold approximately 7.4%. Sequenced material: PBMCs or T cells enriched from blood (not recorded which). The receptors derive from a woman in her 40s with acute COVID-19. Each CDR3 is given with its conserved first and last residue. Each record gives: J gene, D gene, V gene, clone size, CDR3 DNA, CDR3 protein. The D gene is left open where the match is weak. Clone size, where shown, is once, few, many, or a class for clones that have expanded.

J: TRBJ1-1; D: TRBD1; V: TRBV6-5; size: NA; DNA: TGTGCCAGCAGTTATCGACAGGGAGCTGAAGCTTTCTTT; CDR3: CASSYRQGAEAFF
J: TRBJ1-1; D: TRBD1; V: TRBV5-1; size: NA; DNA: TGCGCCAGCAGCTTGTTTGGGACAGCTATGAACACTGAAGCTTTCTTT; CDR3: CASSLFGTAMNTEAFF
J: TRBJ2-7; D: TRBD1; V: TRBV6-1; size: NA; DNA: TGTGCCAGCAGTTCCGGGACAGGGGGCTACGAGCAGTACTTC; CDR3: CASSSGTGGYEQYF
J: TRBJ2-3; D: NA; V: TRBV5-1; size: NA; DNA: TGCGCCAGCAGCTTGCGCGGGCTGGCCACAGATACGCAGTATTTT; CDR3: CASSLRGLATDTQYF
J: TRBJ1-6; D: NA; V: TRBV6-1; size: few; DNA: TGTGCCAGCGGTCAAGCGGGACTCCGGAATTCACCCCTCCACTTT; CDR3: CASGQAGLRNSPLHF
J: TRBJ1-2; D: TRBD1; V: TRBV6-5; size: NA; DNA: TGTGCCAGCAGCTCAGGGGGCAGGACCTATGGCTACACCTTC; CDR3: CASSSGGRTYGYTF
J: TRBJ2-7; D: NA; V: TRBV9; size: once; DNA: TGTGCCAGCAGCGTAGTACCCCAGGACGAGCAGTACTTC; CDR3: CASSVVPQDEQYF
J: TRBJ2-5; D: TRBD2; V: TRBV5-1; size: NA; DNA: TGCGCCAGCACCAGGACTAGCGGCACTCCAAAAGAGACCCAGTACTTC; CDR3: CASTRTSGTPKETQYF
J: TRBJ1-1; D: TRBD1; V: TRBV6-1; size: NA; DNA: TGTGCCAGCATTGGAGCCTGGACAGGGGAAAGAAGTTCGGAGACTGAAGCTTTCTTT; CDR3: CASIGAWTGERSSETEAFF
J: TRBJ2-4; D: NA; V: TRBV28; size: NA; DNA: TGTGCCAGCAGGGGGGGACCAGCCAAAAACATTCAGTACTTC; CDR3: CASRGGPAKNIQYF
J: TRBJ2-1; D: TRBD2; V: TRBV10-3; size: NA; DNA: TGCGCATCAAGCGGGGGGCTCAATGAGCAGTTCTTC; CDR3: CASSGGLNEQFF
J: TRBJ2-2; D: NA; V: TRBV9; size: NA; DNA: TGTGCCAGCAGCTCCAGGGGAATTAACACCGGGGAGCTGTTTTTT; CDR3: CASSSRGINTGELFF
J: TRBJ1-5; D: TRBD1; V: TRBV5-1; size: NA; DNA: TGCGCCAGCAGCCCGGACAGGGGGGACAATCAGCCCCAGCATTTT; CDR3: CASSPDRGDNQPQHF
J: TRBJ2-1; D: TRBD2; V: TRBV30; size: NA; DNA: TGTGCCTGGAGCCGCGGACTAGCGGGAGATGAGCAGTTCTTC; CDR3: CAWSRGLAGDEQFF
J: TRBJ1-1; D: NA; V: TRBV5-1; size: NA; DNA: TGCGCCAGCAGCTTGGGAGGTGGGAGGGCTGAAGCTTTCTTT; CDR3: CASSLGGGRAEAFF
J: TRBJ1-2; D: NA; V: TRBV9; size: NA; DNA: TGTGCCACTCGAGGAGGAAGTAGTGGCTACACCTTC; CDR3: CATRGGSSGYTF
J: TRBJ2-3; D: NA; V: TRBV9; size: once; DNA: TGTGCCAGCAGCGTAGCCGGGAGTTACCTCACAGATACGCAGTATTTT; CDR3: CASSVAGSYLTDTQYF
J: TRBJ1-2; D: NA; V: TRBV5-1; size: NA; DNA: TGCGCCAGCAGTTGGAGGGCAGGGCAGGGAGATGGCTACACCTTC; CDR3: CASSWRAGQGDGYTF
J: TRBJ1-1; D: NA; V: TRBV9; size: NA; DNA: TGTGCCAGCAGCGTAACCGGGACATCGAACACTGAAGCTTTCTTT; CDR3: CASSVTGTSNTEAFF
J: TRBJ2-2; D: NA; V: TRBV7-9; size: NA; DNA: TGTGCCAGCAGCTTAGGTTTCGCGGGGACCGGGGAGCTGTTTTTT; CDR3: CASSLGFAGTGELFF
J: TRBJ1-5; D: NA; V: TRBV28; size: NA; DNA: TGTGCCATCCAATCGGGGGATCAGCCCCAGCATTTT; CDR3: CAIQSGDQPQHF
J: TRBJ1-6; D: TRBD1; V: TRBV5-4; size: NA; DNA: TGTGCCAGCAGCCGACAGGGGGAAGGATCACCCCTCCACTTT; CDR3: CASSRQGEGSPLHF
J: TRBJ1-2; D: TRBD1; V: TRBV2; size: NA; DNA: TGTGCCAGCAGTCTCACAGGGGGTAGTGGCTACACCTTC; CDR3: CASSLTGGSGYTF
J: TRBJ2-3; D: TRBD2; V: TRBV30; size: NA; DNA: TGTGCCTGGAGTGTCGGAAGCGGGAGGGCCGGGGCATCGGAGTATTTT; CDR3: CAWSVGSGRAGASEYF
J: TRBJ2-5; D: TRBD2; V: TRBV19; size: NA; DNA: TGTGCCAGTAGTATTTGGGGGGGAGAGACCCAGTACTTC; CDR3: CASSIWGGETQYF
J: TRBJ2-3; D: NA; V: TRBV28; size: NA; DNA: TGTGCCAGCAGGGGCCCGGCAGATACGCAGTATTTT; CDR3: CASRGPADTQYF
J: TRBJ2-5; D: NA; V: TRBV10-3; size: NA; DNA: TGTGCCATCAGTGAGACTGTCCGAGAGACCCAGTACTTC; CDR3: CAISETVRETQYF
J: TRBJ2-1; D: TRBD2; V: TRBV18; size: NA; DNA: TGTGCCAGCTCACCACTCAGCGGGAGGGGGTCCTACAATGAGCAGTTCTTC; CDR3: CASSPLSGRGSYNEQFF
J: TRBJ2-7; D: NA; V: TRBV2; size: NA; DNA: TGTGCCAGCAGTGAAGCAGGGGGCGAGCAGTACTTC; CDR3: CASSEAGGEQYF
J: TRBJ2-6; D: NA; V: TRBV7-9; size: NA; DNA: TGTGCCAGCAGCTTAGCGCTAGGATCTGGGGCCAACGTCCTGACTTTC; CDR3: CASSLALGSGANVLTF
J: TRBJ1-1; D: TRBD1; V: TRBV6-5; size: few; DNA: TGTGCCAGCAGTTTGGACAGGTGGGACACTGAAGCTTTCTTT; CDR3: CASSLDRWDTEAFF
J: TRBJ1-3; D: TRBD1; V: TRBV7-2; size: once; DNA: TGTGCCAGCAGCTCAACAGGGGGTTACACCATATATTTT; CDR3: CASSSTGGYTIYF
J: TRBJ1-5; D: TRBD1; V: TRBV24-1; size: NA; DNA: TGTGCCACCAGTGATCCCGGGACAGGGGAGGACAATCAGCCCCAGCATTTT; CDR3: CATSDPGTGEDNQPQHF
J: TRBJ1-2; D: NA; V: TRBV6-5; size: NA; DNA: TGTGCCACCCGGACAGAAAAATTTTATGGCTACACCTTC; CDR3: CATRTEKFYGYTF
J: TRBJ1-2; D: NA; V: TRBV9; size: NA; DNA: TGTGCCAGCAGCGTCCGGGACACCCTCTTTGGCTATGGCTACACCTTC; CDR3: CASSVRDTLFGYGYTF
J: TRBJ2-3; D: TRBD2; V: TRBV4-1; size: few; DNA: TGCGCCAGCAGCCTTAGCGGGGGGCCTAACACAGATACGCAGTATTTT; CDR3: CASSLSGGPNTDTQYF
J: TRBJ1-4; D: NA; V: TRBV6-5; size: NA; DNA: TGTGCCAGCAGTCCCATGACAGCAACTAATGAAAAACTGTTTTTT; CDR3: CASSPMTATNEKLFF